These T cell receptor beta chains were read from a single sample in a study of control samples from healthy donors and cancer patients. The table came from immunoSEQ multiplex PCR; TCRdb's copy has only in-frame clones and leaves some out. In the table there are 160,000 or so clones, approximately 96% of which are singletons. Sequencing was performed on blood. The receptors were sampled from a woman aged 40-49 years in good health. Both conserved end residues are part of each CDR3. The order of the fields is clone size, V gene, J gene, D gene, CDR3 DNA, CDR3 protein. D genes are given only for firm matches. Size values are once, few and many counts, or a class for expanded clones, and some rows have none.

.,TRBV6-6,TRBJ1-2,TRBD1,TGTGCCAGCAGGGGACAGGGGAGTACCTATGGCTACACCTTC,CASRGQGSTYGYTF
.,TRBV2,TRBJ1-1,.,TGTGCCAGCAGTGTGGTCCGGAACACTGAAGCTTTCTTT,CASSVVRNTEAFF
.,TRBV2,TRBJ1-2,.,TGTGCCAGCAGCGTTGACAGTAGTAACTTGGAAGGCTACACCTTC,CASSVDSSNLEGYTF
once,TRBV21-1,TRBJ2-3,.,TGTGCCAGCAGCAAAGTCCGGTGGAAGGGTGATACGCAGTATTTT,CASSKVRWKGDTQYF
.,TRBV29-1,TRBJ1-1,.,TGCAGCGCCCGGCGGCCGATGAACACTGAAGCTTTCTTT,CSARRPMNTEAFF
.,TRBV25-1,TRBJ1-1,TRBD1,TGTGCCAGCAGTGAGCGACAGGGATGGACTGAAGCTTTCTTT,CASSERQGWTEAFF
.,TRBV9,TRBJ1-1,.,TGTGCCAGCAGCAAGACGACAGGACCCAACACTGAAGCTTTCTTT,CASSKTTGPNTEAFF
.,TRBV12-3/TRBV12-4,TRBJ2-7,.,TGTGCCAGCAGTTCCCGACATACCTACGAGCAGTACTTC,CASSSRHTYEQYF
few,TRBV24-1,TRBJ2-3,.,TGTGCCACCATGGACAGTTCCACAGATACGCAGTATTTT,CATMDSSTDTQYF
once,TRBV18,TRBJ1-2,.,TGTGCCAGCTCACCACTCTTGGAATATGGCTACACCTTC,CASSPLLEYGYTF
.,TRBV6-2/TRBV6-3,TRBJ1-4,.,TGTGCCAGCAGTTCCGGACCCCCTAATGAAAAACTGTTTTTT,CASSSGPPNEKLFF
.,TRBV12-3/TRBV12-4,TRBJ2-5,.,TGTGCCAGCAGTCGACTCGAGACCCAGTACTTC,CASSRLETQYF
once,TRBV6-6,TRBJ1-1,.,TGTGCCAGCAGTAGACAGGCCGAGAACACTGAAGCTTTCTTT,CASSRQAENTEAFF
.,TRBV3-1/TRBV3-2,TRBJ2-1,TRBD2,TGTGCCAGCAGCCCCCTACTAGCGGTTGAGCAGTTCTTC,CASSPLLAVEQFF
.,TRBV2,TRBJ1-5,.,TGTGCCAGCAGTCTAATAACTGAGGGCAATCAGCCCCAGCATTTT,CASSLITEGNQPQHF
.,TRBV7-2,TRBJ1-3,.,TGTGCCAGCAGCACCCACCCCGGAAACACCATATATTTT,CASSTHPGNTIYF
.,TRBV10-3,TRBJ2-5,TRBD2,TGTGCCGTGACTAGCGGGCGCCAAGAGACCCAGTACTTC,CAVTSGRQETQYF
.,TRBV14,TRBJ1-2,.,TGTGCCAGCAGCCCGCTCACCCGTCCTCTCTATGGCTACACCTTC,CASSPLTRPLYGYTF
.,TRBV3-1/TRBV3-2,TRBJ1-2,.,TGTGCCAGCAGCCAGGGGATGGGGTATGGCTACACCTTC,CASSQGMGYGYTF
few,TRBV4-1,TRBJ1-6,.,TGCGCCAGCAGCCAAACCAGGGTGGGGCCCCTCCACTTT,CASSQTRVGPLHF
.,TRBV7-9,TRBJ1-1,.,TGTGCCAGTGGCCCCCCCCGGGGCACTGAAGCTTTCTTT,CASGPPRGTEAFF
.,TRBV5-6,TRBJ1-5,.,TGTGCCAGCAGCTTAGTAACAGATACTTTTAGCAATCAGCCCCAGCATTTT,CASSLVTDTFSNQPQHF
.,TRBV3-1/TRBV3-2,TRBJ1-1,.,TGTGCCAGCAGCAACCAATTGAACACTGAAGCTTTCTTT,CASSNQLNTEAFF
.,TRBV6-5,TRBJ1-5,TRBD1,TGTGCCAGCAGGCAGGGGGATCAGCCCCAGCATTTT,CASRQGDQPQHF
.,TRBV6-2/TRBV6-3,TRBJ2-2,TRBD2,TGTGCCAGCAGTTACGGTGGGACTAGTTCCGGGGAGCTGTTTTTT,CASSYGGTSSGELFF
.,TRBV28,TRBJ2-5,.,TGTGCCAGCAGTTTCCCCCGGTGGAAGCGGCGCCAAGAGACCCAGTACTTC,CASSFPRWKRRQETQYF
.,TRBV9,TRBJ1-1,.,TGTGCCAGCAGCACTACAGCGAACACTGAAGCTTTCTTT,CASSTTANTEAFF
.,TRBV6-5,TRBJ2-7,.,TGTGCCAGCAACTCCGAGGCGTGGGAGCAGTACTTC,CASNSEAWEQYF
.,TRBV28,TRBJ1-2,.,TGTGCCAGCGAGGGGGACTATGGCTACACCTTC,CASEGDYGYTF
.,TRBV5-4,TRBJ2-5,.,TGTGCCAGCAGCTTGAGGGACGGGTACCAAGAGACCCAGTACTTC,CASSLRDGYQETQYF
.,TRBV9,TRBJ1-1,TRBD1,TGTGCCAGCAGCGTAGGACAGGGAGACACTGAAGCTTTCTTT,CASSVGQGDTEAFF
.,TRBV9,TRBJ1-1,.,TGTGCCAGCAGCCCAGGACAGCCGAACACTGAAGCTTTCTTT,CASSPGQPNTEAFF
.,TRBV10-2,TRBJ2-1,.,TGCGCCAGCAGAGTAGGAGCCTACAATGAGCAGTTCTTC,CASRVGAYNEQFF
once,TRBV19,TRBJ2-3,TRBD1,TGTGCCAGTAGCAACATCCCGGGACAGGGCACAGATACGCAGTATTTT,CASSNIPGQGTDTQYF
.,TRBV15,TRBJ1-1,TRBD1,TGTGCCACCAGCCTCAGGGGGGGCGAATACGATGAAGCTTTCTTT,CATSLRGGEYDEAFF
.,TRBV29-1,TRBJ2-5,.,TGCAGCGTTGAAGGGGGGGCGCCTAGCCGTCAAGAGACCCAGTACTTC,CSVEGGAPSRQETQYF
.,TRBV6-2/TRBV6-3,TRBJ1-1,.,TGTGCCAGCAGTTTAGCCGGGCAGAACACTGAAGCTTTCTTT,CASSLAGQNTEAFF
.,TRBV5-1,TRBJ1-1,.,TGCGCCAGCAGCTTGATTTTCGTTGGGGGAAGGAACACTGAAGCTTTCTTT,CASSLIFVGGRNTEAFF
few,TRBV9,TRBJ1-4,.,TGTGCCAGCAGCCCCTCCGGGAGGAATAATGAAAAACTGTTTTTT,CASSPSGRNNEKLFF
.,TRBV3-1/TRBV3-2,TRBJ1-1,.,TGTGCCAGCAGCCAAGAATTGAGACAGGCTAGGGGCGCTGAAGCTTTCTTT,CASSQELRQARGAEAFF
once,TRBV18,TRBJ1-4,TRBD1,TGTGCCAGCTCACCAATCCCCGGGACAGGGCTTGAAAAACTGTTTTTT,CASSPIPGTGLEKLFF
.,TRBV7-2,TRBJ2-3,TRBD2,TGTGCCAGCAGCTTGGGCGGGAGGGCCACAGATACGCAGTATTTT,CASSLGGRATDTQYF
.,TRBV19,TRBJ1-1,.,TGTGCCAGTACCCACCGTCCTAACACTGAAGCTTTCTTT,CASTHRPNTEAFF
.,TRBV12-3/TRBV12-4,TRBJ2-1,TRBD2,TGTGCCAGCATGAACCTAGCGGGAGTTGAGCAGTTCTTC,CASMNLAGVEQFF
.,TRBV24-1,TRBJ2-3,TRBD2,TGTGCCACCAGTCCTTCCGGGGGGTTCACAGATACGCAGTATTTT,CATSPSGGFTDTQYF
.,TRBV3-1/TRBV3-2,TRBJ1-4,.,TGTGCCAGCAGCCTTATTCCTGCAACTAATGAAAAACTGTTTTTT,CASSLIPATNEKLFF
.,TRBV7-9,TRBJ1-5,.,TGTGCCAGCAGCTTGGGTCACAATCAGCCCCAGCATTTT,CASSLGHNQPQHF
.,TRBV10-3,TRBJ2-1,.,TGTGCCATCAGTGACGAGGGGGGGCCCTCCTACAATGAGCAGTTCTTC,CAISDEGGPSYNEQFF
.,TRBV28,TRBJ1-6,TRBD1,TGTGCCAGCAGCACAGGGGTTAATAATTCACCCCTCCACTTT,CASSTGVNNSPLHF
few,TRBV7-7,TRBJ2-7,.,TGTGCTAGCAGCCCCCAGATAGGGGGCTACGAGCAGTACTTC,CASSPQIGGYEQYF
.,TRBV19,TRBJ1-6,.,TGTGCCAGTAGTACCGCCCGGGGCTCACCCCTCCACTTT,CASSTARGSPLHF